Shown below are 6 T cell receptor beta chains from a single sample sequenced in a study of T cells after yellow fever vaccination. MiXCR, applied by TCRdb to the 5' RACE reads, yields one record per CDR3 protein. The sample lists about 340,000 distinct CDR3 sequences; approximately 12% were seen once. The source was CD4+ T cells sorted from PBMCs, collected 15 days after the yellow fever booster vaccination. All receptors derive from a man younger than 30 who received the YFV17D yellow fever vaccine.

This chain joins TRBV27 and TRBJ2-3; TRBD2 aligns across 7 bases. This CDR3 spans 11 amino acids. Germline V gene data show CDR1 as MNHEY and CDR2 as SMNVEV (reference sequence). J gave up 9 bases and V 6 bases, and 3 bases lay outside the gene matches. The DNA of the CDR3 is TGTGCCAGCAGGGGAGGGTACACGCAGTATTTT. Its translation: CASRGGYTQYF.

In its sample, this clonotype was seen a few times. J is TRBJ2-1 and V is TRBV11-2; 9 nucleotides agree with TRBD2. The CDR3 sequence is 14 residues long. V trimming: 1 base; J trimming: 8 bases; junction bases outside the gene matches: 3. Germline V CDR1 and CDR2: SGHAT, FQNNGV. The CDR3 loop is CASSLGGGEDEQFF. In DNA, the CDR3 is TGTGCCAGCAGCTTAGGCGGGGGGGAGGATGAGCAGTTCTTC.

This clonotype occurred a few times. This chain uses TRBV7-2 with TRBJ2-1; 9 nucleotides align to TRBD1. V trimming: 5 bases; J trimming: 3 bases; junction bases outside the gene matches: 8. CDR1 is SGHTA and CDR2 is FQGNSA in the germline V gene. This CDR3 has 16 residues. This CDR3 is CASSRTRDRVYNEQFF. The CDR3 bases are TGTGCCAGCAGCCGCACCCGGGACAGGGTCTACAATGAGCAGTTCTTC.

This clonotype has a handful of counts. Here the CDR3 reads CASSALVGADTQYF. The CDR3 DNA follows: TGTGCCAGCAGCGCCCTAGTCGGCGCAGATACGCAGTATTTT. This sequence joins TRBV4-2 and TRBJ2-3; the D is unclear. There are 14 residues in the CDR3. Trimming took 5 bases from V and 4 from J, leaving 13 bases between them. Germline-derived CDR1 and CDR2 are LGHNA and YNFKEQ.

The chain carries TRBV11-2 and TRBJ1-1; D possibly corresponds to TRBD1 (6 bases). The CDR3 has 15 residues. Per germline, CDR1 SGHAT and CDR2 FQNNGV. V dropped 2 bases and J dropped 4 bases, with 14 bases sitting between them. Here the CDR3 reads CASSLILGGPTEAFF. The DNA of the CDR3 is TGTGCCAGCAGCTTAATTCTCGGGGGGCCCACTGAAGCTTTCTTT.

The chain combines TRBV6-5 with TRBJ1-6; D is undetermined. V shed 0 bases and J shed 12 bases, with 9 bases lying between them. Germline V lookup: CDR1 MNHEY, CDR2 SVGAGI. This CDR3 contains 13 residues. CDR3 bases: TGTGCCAGCAGTTACTCAGGGTACGGACCCCTCCACTTT. This encodes CASSYSGYGPLHF.